Given below is one TCR beta chain in context. The record originates from a study of blood T cell repertoires in COVID-19. Libraries were prepared by immunoSEQ multiplex PCR; TCRdb keeps only in-frame clonotypes and omits some of them. The sample lists 250,000 or so clones; more than 75% were seen once. Trimming pared 2 bases from V and 7 bases from J, leaving 15 bases between. There are 14 residues in the CDR3. Germline V CDR1 and CDR2: MNHEY, SMNVEV (reference sequence). The rearrangement joins TRBV27 to TRBJ2-7; D call uncertain. This TCR derives from a man aged 35-49 years with active or convalescent COVID-19. Sequencing was performed on peripheral blood. Written as DNA, the CDR3 is TGTGCCAGCAGTTTAGGGCTCGACCTACGAGAGCAGTACTTC. It yields the protein CASSLGLDLREQYF.